This T cell receptor (beta chain) was retrieved from a study of T cell responses to AZD1222 COVID-19 vaccine. Points from the study as a whole: Clonal diversity was possibly underestimated; the donors were predominantly white British and more often female. Baseline seropositivity characterized only six AZD1222 recipients. CD4 TCRs covered the whole spike, strongest at regions 160-218 and 743-854.

On this clone: Antigen: not known.

J lost 2 bases, V lost 7 bases, and 13 bases had no gene match. The CDR3 runs to 18 residues. Per the germline V gene, CDR1 is SNHLY and CDR2 is FYNNEI. Sequencing was performed with immunoSEQ multiplex PCR; in TCRdb, only in-frame clones are kept and a portion is missing. The sample records about 120,000 clones, roughly 85% being singletons. This sample comprised peripheral blood, obtained on day 0 of MenACWY control vaccination. The chain combines TRBV2 with TRBJ2-5, with 13 bases matching TRBD2. The source of this sequence is an adult in good health. CDR3 protein: CASTPGLAGVVPQETQYF. The DNA of the CDR3 is TGTGCCAGCACCCCTGGACTAGCGGGGGTGGTACCTCAAGAGACCCAGTACTTC.